This record concerns one TCR beta chain sequence. This entry comes from a study of T cell changes during pregnancy in multiple sclerosis. Looked up from germline, CDR1 is MNHNY and CDR2 is SVGAGI (reference sequence). Between the trimmed V and J ends, which lost 2 bases and 1 base, there was a span of 8 bases. The CDR3 totals 14 residues. Some clones are missing from TCRdb's copy, which holds only in-frame ones; the method was immunoSEQ multiplex PCR. The data contain over 50,000 clones, approximately 90% of them singletons. This TCR was recovered from a female donor with multiple sclerosis, enrolled in a pregnancy study. The specimen was CD4+ T cells from peripheral blood mononuclear cells, collected after pregnancy. The rearrangement joins TRBV6-6 to TRBJ1-1; no clear D gene. CDR3 residues: CASSYSNGNTEAFF. CDR3 sequence (DNA): TGTGCCAGCAGTTACAGCAACGGGAACACTGAAGCTTTCTTT.